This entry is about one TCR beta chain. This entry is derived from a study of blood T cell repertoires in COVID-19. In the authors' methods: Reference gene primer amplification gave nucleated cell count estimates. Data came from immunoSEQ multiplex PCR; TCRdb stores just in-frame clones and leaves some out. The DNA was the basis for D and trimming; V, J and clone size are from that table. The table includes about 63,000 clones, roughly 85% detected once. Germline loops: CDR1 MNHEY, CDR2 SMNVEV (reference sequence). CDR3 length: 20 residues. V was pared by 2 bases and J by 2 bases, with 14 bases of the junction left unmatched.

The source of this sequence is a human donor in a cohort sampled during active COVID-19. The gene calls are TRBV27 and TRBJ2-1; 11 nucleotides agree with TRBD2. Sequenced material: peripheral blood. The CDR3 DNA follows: TGTGCCAGCAGTTTACGGTCGGCTAGCGGGAGGTCTCACCCCTACAATGAGCAGTTCTTC. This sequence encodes CASSLRSASGRSHPYNEQFF.